The clone carrying this T cell receptor beta chain was counted only a few times. The library tagged individual cDNA molecules with unique molecular identifiers. In TCRdb, the RACE reads were re-called with MiXCR into one record per CDR3 protein. The repertoire includes under 300,000 distinct CDR3 sequences, about 9% of them detected once, and over 2% sits in the top ten. This sample is part of a study of human T cells and chemical hapten exposure. Study in general: Diphenylcyclopropenone, dosed weekly to the scalp, was given to patients throughout the roughly 25-week study. Patients, largely female, had alopecia areata, totalis or universalis.

Described time point: pre-sensitization, week 0. As for treatment: therapeutic diphenylcyclopropenone sensitization with weekly scalp DPC. This clonotype was obtained from a woman aged 40 to 55 with alopecia areata. Some clones in this sample may be carry-over from other donors' samples. Sequencing used whole blood, obtained in connection with sensitization to the hapten diphenylcyclopropenone (DPC).

The CDR3 DNA reads as TGTGCCAGCCAGCTAGGGGAAAATTCACCCCTCCACTTT. It yields the protein CASQLGENSPLHF. The chain employs TRBV6-5 and TRBJ1-6, with D perhaps TRBD1 (5 bases). This CDR3 contains 13 residues. Germline-derived CDR1 and CDR2 are MNHEY and SVGAGI. V was cut by 8 bases and J by 7 bases, with 12 bases left in between.